What follows are 11 T cell receptor beta chains derived from one specimen sequenced in a study of CD4 T cells in relation to SARS-CoV-2 and coronaviruses. These receptors' antigens are unknown. The unexposed donors gave CD4+ T cells in about 2011-2018, prior to COVID-19. Isolation of CD4+ T cells took place after around 11 days in culture. Clones were read by immunoSEQ multiplex PCR, and TCRdb kept only the in-frame ones, dropping some. The sample consists of tens of thousands of clones, around 78% of them appearing once. Sequenced material: CD4+ T cells from PBMCs, cultured in vitro. Receptor source: a human donor in good health.

This clone has a handful of counts. The chain links TRBV29-1 to TRBJ1-5; a possible D gene is TRBD1 (5 bases). Germline-derived CDR1 and CDR2 are SQVTM and ANQGSEA. V gave up 4 bases and J gave up 6 bases, with 10 bases separating them. The CDR3 has 12 residues. The CDR3 DNA sequence: TGCAGCGTTGGCGCGGACACTCAGCCCCAGCATTTT. This codes for CSVGADTQPQHF.

The chain joins TRBV30 to TRBJ2-7, with D perhaps assigned TRBD1 or TRBD2 (6 bases each). The CDR3 consists of 13 residues. V lost 0 bases, J lost 7 bases, and 13 bases lay in between. Germline V gene sequence: CDR1 GTSNPN, CDR2 SVGIG (reference sequence). CDR3 sequence: CAWSVGGRWEQYF. CDR3 sequence (DNA): TGTGCCTGGAGTGTTGGGGGGCGCTGGGAGCAGTACTTC.

The chain has TRBV5-1 and TRBJ2-7, with 7 bases fitting TRBD2. The germline gives CDR1 SGHRS, CDR2 YFSETQ. There are 15 residues in the CDR3. V trimming: 0 bases; J trimming: 2 bases; junction bases outside the gene matches: 5. CDR3 DNA sequence: TGCGCCAGCAGCTTGGCGGCTAGCGGCCCCTACGAGCAGTACTTC. This translates into CASSLAASGPYEQYF.

The rearrangement links TRBV11-2 to TRBJ2-5; weak D call: TRBD1 (5 bases). This CDR3 is built from 13 residues. The ends were cut back, 4 bases at V and 3 bases at J, with 9 bases in the middle. CDR1 and CDR2 from the germline V gene are SGHAT and FQNNGV. CDR3 residues: CASSSLGEETQYF. DNA of the CDR3: TGTGCCAGCAGCTCCTTAGGGGAAGAGACCCAGTACTTC.

The J gene is TRBJ2-7, the V gene TRBV3-1 (or the pseudogene TRBV3-2); D remains unclear. The germline gives CDR1 LGHDT, CDR2 YNNKEL (reference sequence). The CDR3 contains 14 residues. Trimming took 4 bases from V and 6 from J, leaving 16 bases between them. The CDR3 region is CASSRTVGAGEQYF. The CDR3 DNA reads as TGTGCCAGCAGCCGAACCGTCGGTGCAGGCGAGCAGTACTTC.

This sequence joins TRBV10-3 and TRBJ1-2; no definite D call. The CDR3 extends over 12 amino acids. Germline lookup yields CDR1 ENHRY and CDR2 SYGVKD. V was cut by 10 bases and J by 6 bases, with 15 bases left in between. The CDR3 DNA sequence: TGTGCCACAATGGCTGGAGGGAATGGCTACACCTTC. Protein sequence: CATMAGGNGYTF.

The chain carries TRBV11-3 and TRBJ2-2, with 10 positions matching TRBD2. The junction had 5 bases not matched to a gene; V was cut back by 2 bases and J by 5 bases. Germline assignment: CDR1 SGHNT and CDR2 YENEEA. The CDR3 loop spans 16 amino acids. The CDR3 is CASSLFSGRETGELFF. The CDR3, as DNA: TGTGCCAGCAGCTTATTCAGCGGGAGGGAAACCGGGGAGCTGTTTTTT.

The V and J genes are TRBV12-5 and TRBJ2-2, with TRBD1 matching 8 bases. Trimming took 4 bases from V and 3 from J; bases not matched to a gene: 4. Looked up from germline, CDR1 is LGHNT and CDR2 is FRNRAP. This CDR3 comprises 15 residues. CDR3 sequence (DNA): TGTGCTAGTGGTTATCAGGGGGCGGACACCGGGGAGCTGTTTTTT. It specifies CASGYQGADTGELFF.

In this sample, this clone turned up a few times. The chain recombines TRBV27 with TRBJ2-7; maybe TRBD1 (6 bases). The CDR3 runs 15 residues. Trimming pared 4 bases from V and 2 bases from J, leaving 15 bases between. Germline loops: CDR1 MNHEY, CDR2 SMNVEV (reference sequence). DNA of the CDR3: TGTGCCAGCAGTTATTCGACAGGCAAAACCTACGAGCAGTACTTC. The encoded protein is CASSYSTGKTYEQYF.

The chain has TRBV6-2 or TRBV6-3 and TRBJ2-7, with D unresolved. The V end lost 2 bases, the J end lost 2 bases, and 7 bases lay between the germline ends. Per the germline V gene, CDR1 is MNHEY and CDR2 is SVGEGT. This CDR3 contains 13 residues. CDR3 in amino acids: CASSYRLTYEQYF. The CDR3 region has the DNA TGTGCCAGCAGTTACAGGCTAACCTACGAGCAGTACTTC.

This chain uses TRBV30 with TRBJ1-1; a possible D gene is TRBD1 (5 bases). Germline loops: CDR1 GTSNPN, CDR2 SVGIG (reference sequence). This CDR3 has 12 amino acids. Trimming removed 2 bases at V and 8 bases at J, with 12 bases between. The CDR3 loop is CAWSPQVTEAFF. The CDR3 DNA sequence: TGTGCCTGGAGTCCACAGGTAACAGAAGCTTTCTTT.